A selection of T cell receptor beta chains follows, all from one sample in a study. TCRdb analysed the RT-PCR reads with MiXCR anew, one entry per CDR3 protein. The sample yields about 680,000 distinct CDR3 sequences, 11% to 15% seen once. Sequencing used memory CD4+ T cells from blood. Receptors originate from a female donor in good health, serving as a healthy control. The CDR3 runs from the conserved cysteine through the conserved F or W. The D gene is left open where the match is weak. Expanded clones get a size class; other rows say once, few or many, or leave the size out.

>many|TRBV2|NA|TRBJ2-1
TGTGCCAGCGTCGGGGAGACATACAATGAGCAGTTCTTC
CASVGETYNEQFF
>NA|TRBV5-8|NA|TRBJ1-2
TGTGCCAGCAGCCACGGACAGCAGACCTATGGCTACACCTTC
CASSHGQQTYGYTF
>once|TRBV9|NA|TRBJ1-4
TGTGCCAGCAGCGTCCAGGGTTCAACTAATGAAAAACTGTTTTTT
CASSVQGSTNEKLFF
>NA|TRBV6-4|NA|TRBJ2-2
TGTGCCAGCAGTAGAATGGGGAACACCGGGGAGCTGTTTTTT
CASSRMGNTGELFF
>few|TRBV5-4|NA|TRBJ2-3
TGTGCCAGCAGCTTCTCGAGCGGCGAGGTTCCAGATACGCAGTATTTT
CASSFSSGEVPDTQYF
>NA|TRBV7-2|NA|TRBJ1-1
TGTGCCAGCGCCACCTCGATGGGGGGCACTGAAGCTTTCTTT
CASATSMGGTEAFF
>NA|TRBV4-1|TRBD2|TRBJ2-6
TGCGCCAGCAGCCAGCAAGCGGGAGCCCTCTTCTCTGGGGCCAACGTCCTGACTTTC
CASSQQAGALFSGANVLTF
>many|TRBV20-1|NA|TRBJ1-1
TGCAGTGCTACCCGACCCACAGGGTTTACTGAAGCTTTCTTT
CSATRPTGFTEAFF
>few|TRBV7-3|NA|TRBJ2-1
TGTGCCAGCAGCTTATTTGGGGGCGAGGGAGATGAGCAGTTCTTC
CASSLFGGEGDEQFF
>many|TRBV7-2|TRBD2|TRBJ2-5
TGTGCCAGCAGCTCCCGCGAGGGACTAGCGGGGGCCGGGGGGGAGACCCAGTACTTC
CASSSREGLAGAGGETQYF
>many|TRBV9|TRBD1|TRBJ1-5
TGTGCCAGCAGCCCCGGGAGCGGACAGGCTAATCAGCCCCAGCATTTT
CASSPGSGQANQPQHF